Below, 22 T cell receptor beta chains from the same sample are listed, as sequenced in a study of blood T cell repertoires in COVID-19. Assay used: immunoSEQ multiplex PCR; TCRdb lists only in-frame clones, some missing. Of roughly 250,000 clones listed, about 88% are singletons. The sample was peripheral blood. These receptors all stem from a woman aged 40-49 years who had recovered from COVID-19.

Here the CDR3 reads CATPWGEGGETQYF. In DNA form, the CDR3 reads TGTGCCACCCCTTGGGGGGAGGGGGGGGAGACCCAGTACTTC. V and J are TRBV6-5 and TRBJ2-5; D is perhaps TRBD2 (7 bases). Germline CDR1 MNHEY, CDR2 SVGAGI. The CDR3 totals 14 residues. V shed 10 bases and J shed 5 bases, with 20 bases lying between them.

The CDR3 DNA reads as TGTGCCAGCAGTTCCGACCCGAGACAGAATCATGACTATGGCTACACCTTC. Amino acid sequence: CASSSDPRQNHDYGYTF. This sequence joins TRBV27 and TRBJ1-2; D possibly corresponds to TRBD1 (5 bases). V shed 4 bases and J shed 3 bases, with 21 bases lying between them. Germline CDR1 and CDR2: MNHEY and SMNVEV (reference sequence). The CDR3 extends over 17 amino acids.

This clone was seen just once. This sequence joins TRBV30 and TRBJ1-6, with TRBD1 matching over 7 bases. CDR3 size: 13 residues. Trimming removed 6 bases from V and 6 bases from J; junction bases left unmatched: 5. Germline CDR1 GTSNPN, CDR2 SVGIG (reference sequence). CDR3: CACRDSINSPLHF. DNA of the CDR3: TGTGCCTGCCGGGACAGTATTAATTCACCCCTCCACTTT.

This sequence joins TRBV27 and TRBJ1-5; weak D call: TRBD1 (5 bases). The V gene's germline CDR1 is MNHEY and CDR2 SMNVEV (reference sequence). V lost 2 bases to trimming and J lost 0 bases, with 20 bases between them. The CDR3 has 19 amino acids. The CDR3 protein is CASSLEGPVGGYSNQPQHF. CDR3 bases: TGTGCCAGCAGTTTAGAGGGGCCGGTGGGGGGTTATAGCAATCAGCCCCAGCATTTT.

The chain combines TRBV6-2 or TRBV6-3 with TRBJ2-1, with TRBD2 matching over 9 bases. CDR3 length equals 21 residues. Germline V CDR1 and CDR2: MNHEY, SVGEGT. The V and J ends lost 4 bases and 1 base, in that order; junction bases with no gene match: 20. The DNA of the CDR3 is TGTGCCAGCAGTTTCCGTAGGGGGGCGGGAGGGCCGTCTGGGTCCTACAATGAGCAGTTCTTC. Protein product: CASSFRRGAGGPSGSYNEQFF.

This sequence joins TRBV6-4 and TRBJ2-1, with 7 positions matching TRBD2. With 0 bases clipped from V and 5 bases from J, the junction kept 4 bases outside the gene matches. CDR3 length: 15 amino acids. CDR1 MRHNA and CDR2 SNTAGT come from the germline V gene. The CDR3 sequence: CASSDSRGLHNEQFF. The CDR3 nucleotides read TGTGCCAGCAGTGACTCGAGGGGACTACACAATGAGCAGTTCTTC.

V is TRBV6-5 and J is TRBJ1-3; a weak D match, TRBD1 (6 bases). V lost 6 bases to trimming and J lost 2 bases, with 14 bases between them. This CDR3 has 15 amino acids. In germline, CDR1 is MNHEY, CDR2 SVGAGI. The CDR3 DNA sequence: TGTGCCAGCAGAAACAGGGTGCCTGCTGGAAACACCATATATTTT. Protein product: CASRNRVPAGNTIYF.

The chain employs TRBV19 and TRBJ1-5, with a weak D call TRBD1 (6 bases). This CDR3 spans 14 amino acids. V lost 6 bases and J lost 7, with 16 bases in between. Looked up from germline, CDR1 is LNHDA and CDR2 is SQIVND (reference sequence). The DNA for the CDR3 is TGTGCCAGTAGGGTCCCGGGGGGGCGCCAGCCCCAGCATTTT. This gives the protein CASRVPGGRQPQHF. Using reference TRBV19 and TRBJ1-5 for the parts outside the CDR3, the full variable domain is DGGITQSPKYLFRKEGQNVTLSCEQNLNHDAMYWYRQDPGQGLRLIYYSQIVNDFQKGDIAEGYSVSREKKESFPLTVTSAQKNPTAFYLCASRVPGGRQPQHFGDGTRLSIL.

The chain has TRBV5-1 and TRBJ1-5, with 10 bases identical to TRBD1. Germline trimming cut 4 bases from V and 4 bases from J; bases unmatched to any gene: 2. Germline V gene lookup returns CDR1 SGHRS and CDR2 YFSETQ. There are 14 residues in the CDR3. The CDR3 nucleotides read TGCGCCAGCAGCGTGGGACAGGGGAATCAGCCCCAGCATTTT. As protein: CASSVGQGNQPQHF.

The V call is TRBV3-1 (or the pseudogene TRBV3-2), the J call TRBJ1-1, with unresolved D. Deletions cut 1 base from V and 11 bases from J, with 8 bases between. The length of the CDR3 is 11 residues. In germline, CDR1 is LGHDT, CDR2 YNNKEL (reference sequence). The CDR3 sequence: CASSQGREAFF. The CDR3 DNA reads TGTGCCAGCAGCCAAGGACGGGAGGCTTTCTTT.

The J gene is TRBJ2-3, the V gene TRBV9; maybe TRBD2 (6 bases). This CDR3 is 16 amino acids long. Deletions cut 0 bases from V and 0 bases from J, with 11 bases between. The V gene's germline CDR1 is SGDLS and CDR2 YYNGEE. The CDR3 protein is CASSVGASASTDTQYF. The CDR3 DNA reads as TGTGCCAGCAGCGTAGGGGCTAGCGCTAGCACAGATACGCAGTATTTT.

The V and J genes are TRBV18 and TRBJ1-4, with 10 nucleotides matching TRBD1. This CDR3 is built from 19 residues. Germline V CDR1 and CDR2: KGHSH, LQKENI. Trimming took 3 bases from V and 4 from J; bases not matched to a gene: 14. The chain's CDR3 is CASSPPESTGGSFNEKLFF. The DNA for the CDR3 is TGTGCCAGCTCACCCCCAGAGTCGACAGGGGGCAGTTTTAATGAAAAACTGTTTTTT.

V gene TRBV2 combines with J gene TRBJ2-1, with 11 bases matching TRBD2. Germline V gene lookup returns CDR1 SNHLY and CDR2 FYNNEI. The length of the CDR3 is 14 residues. The V segment lost 8 bases and the J segment 9 bases; nucleotides outside the gene matches: 9. CDR3 in amino acids: CASPGGSGRGEQFF. Written as DNA, the CDR3 is TGTGCCAGCCCTGGGGGTAGCGGGAGGGGTGAGCAGTTCTTC.

J is TRBJ1-2 and V is TRBV24-1; D ambiguous. Germline values: CDR1 KGHDR, CDR2 SFDVKD. V lost 4 bases and J lost 3, with 11 bases in between. This CDR3 is built from 14 residues. For the CDR3, the DNA is TGTGCCACCAGTGAGTTGGGTATAGACTATGGCTACACCTTC. Its translation is CATSELGIDYGYTF.

The chain is built from TRBV30 and TRBJ1-3; D ambiguous. Per germline, CDR1 GTSNPN and CDR2 SVGIG (reference sequence). The V end lost 2 bases, the J end lost 4 bases, and 9 bases lay between the germline ends. The CDR3 has 13 residues. The CDR3 nucleotides read TGTGCCTGGAGTTCCACACAGGGAAACACCATATATTTT. This gives the protein CAWSSTQGNTIYF.

This clone has just a few counts. The chain couples TRBV7-2 to TRBJ1-2; D perhaps matches TRBD1 (5 bases). The length of the CDR3 is 14 residues. V gave up 5 bases and J gave up 8 bases, with 18 bases separating them. Looked up from germline, CDR1 is SGHTA and CDR2 is FQGNSA. CDR3 amino acids: CASSPLGGVSGYTF. In DNA form, the CDR3 reads TGTGCCAGCAGCCCTCTTGGAGGGGTATCCGGCTACACCTTC. The entire variable domain, with the rest obtained from reference TRBV7-2 and TRBJ1-2, is as follows: GAGVSQSPSNKVTEKGKDVELRCDPISGHTALYWYRQSLGQGLEFLIYFQGNSAPDKSGLPSDRFSAERTGGSVSTLTIQRTQQEDSAVYLCASSPLGGVSGYTFGSGTRLTVV.

This chain connects TRBV30 to TRBJ1-4, with 10 bases aligning to TRBD1. Unmatched junction bases numbered 3, after V lost 3 bases and J lost 5 bases. The CDR3 runs 14 residues. Germline CDR1 is GTSNPN and CDR2 is SVGIG (reference sequence). CDR3 in amino acids: CAWRAGQGNEKLFF. CDR3 coding DNA: TGTGCCTGGAGGGCGGGACAGGGGAATGAAAAACTGTTTTTT.

The rearrangement uses TRBV19 and TRBJ2-5; D call uncertain. CDR3 length: 13 amino acids. With 3 bases removed from V and 2 bases from J, the gap between germline ends came to 7 bases. The V gene's germline CDR1 is LNHDA and CDR2 SQIVND (reference sequence). The DNA of the CDR3 is TGTGCCAGTAGTATCCTAGGTCAAGAGACCCAGTACTTC. The encoded protein is CASSILGQETQYF.

The J gene is TRBJ2-7, the V gene TRBV9; 7 bases align to TRBD2. CDR3 size: 14 residues. Losses at the gene ends were 4 bases for V and 0 bases for J; bases not matched to a gene: 4. Germline-derived CDR1 and CDR2 are SGDLS and YYNGEE. The CDR3 region is CASSSTSVSYEQYF. The CDR3 coding sequence is TGTGCCAGCAGCTCCACTAGCGTCTCCTACGAGCAGTACTTC.

The V and J genes are TRBV3-1 (or the pseudogene TRBV3-2) and TRBJ2-1, with 7 bases identical to TRBD2. This CDR3 comprises 16 residues. Germline values: CDR1 LGHDT, CDR2 YNNKEL (reference sequence). The junction had 12 bases not matched to a gene; V was cut back by 4 bases and J by 6 bases. The DNA of the CDR3 is TGTGCCAGCAGCCCCGGGGGAGGGAGTGGGGTCAATGAGCAGTTCTTC. Amino acid sequence: CASSPGGGSGVNEQFF.

CDR3 bases: TGTGCCAGCCGCGGCACAGATACGCAGTATTTT. It codes for CASRGTDTQYF. The chain carries TRBV7-2 and TRBJ2-3, with D uncertain. The CDR3 has 11 residues. Germline V gives CDR1 SGHTA, CDR2 FQGNSA. Trimming pared 8 bases from V and 1 base from J, leaving 4 bases between.

Details on this clone: Other DNA sequences within the sample encode an identical CDR3. The chain uses TRBV19 and TRBJ1-3; 8 bases agree with TRBD1. Germline V gene sequence: CDR1 LNHDA, CDR2 SQIVND (reference sequence). The length of the CDR3 is 15 residues. J gave up 0 bases and V 6 bases, and 4 bases lay outside the gene matches. The CDR3 protein is CASRRDRSSGNTIYF. The CDR3 bases are TGTGCCAGTAGGCGGGACAGGTCCTCTGGAAACACCATATATTTT.